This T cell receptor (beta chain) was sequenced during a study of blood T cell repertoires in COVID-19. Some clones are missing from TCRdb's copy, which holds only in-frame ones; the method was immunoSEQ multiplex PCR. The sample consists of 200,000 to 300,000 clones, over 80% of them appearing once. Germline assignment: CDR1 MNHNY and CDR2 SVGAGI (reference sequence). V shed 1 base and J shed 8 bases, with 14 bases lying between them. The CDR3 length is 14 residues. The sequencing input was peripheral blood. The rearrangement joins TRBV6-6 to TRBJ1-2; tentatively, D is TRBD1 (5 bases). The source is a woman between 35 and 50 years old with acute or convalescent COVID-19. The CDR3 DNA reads TGTGCCAGCAGTTACTTCCCAGGAGGGGTAGGCTACACCTTC. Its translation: CASSYFPGGVGYTF.